The T cell receptor beta chain described here comes from a study of cytomegalovirus exposure and HLA in healthy donors. As to this clone: Antigen specificity is unknown.

The CDR3 spans 14 residues. The V segment lost 7 bases and the J segment 0 bases; nucleotides outside the gene matches: 3. Points from the study as a whole: In a later analysis, compared with equally common non-associated chains, HLA-associated beta chains were more expanded.

The PCR made use of 60 Vbeta and 13 Jbeta primers. Repertoires were generated with immunoSEQ multiplex PCR, while TCRdb's copy carries only in-frame clones and drops some. The data contain approximately 130,000 clones, around 83% of them singletons. The gene calls are TRBV23-1 and TRBJ1-3; 7 bases agree with TRBD1. TRBV23-1 is treated as an ORF (open reading frame) with a function not yet certain. Sequenced input: PBMCs. This clonotype was obtained from a girl aged 2-10 years in good health and CMV-seronegative. The DNA of the CDR3 is TGCGCCAGCATTAGACAGGGCTCTGGAAACACCATATATTTT. Protein product: CASIRQGSGNTIYF.